This TCR beta chain was profiled in a study of graft-versus-host responses after intestinal transplantation. Trimming cost V 1 base and J 3 bases, with 6 bases left between them. This CDR3 has 13 residues. CDR1 is MDHEN, CDR2 SYDVKM, per germline. TCRdb's copy holds only in-frame clones and misses some; the assay was immunoSEQ multiplex PCR. The data show 90,000 to 100,000 clones, 86% seen once. The chain carries TRBV28 and TRBJ1-1; D ambiguous. This sequence originates from a human patient who received an intestinal transplant, so some T cells may come from the graft donor. The sample consisted of PBMCs, taken 255 days after intestinal transplant. CDR3 loop: CASSLLGDTEAFF. The CDR3 DNA follows: TGTGCCAGCAGTTTATTGGGCGACACTGAAGCTTTCTTT.